A selection of T cell receptor beta chains follows, all from one sample in a study of regulatory T cells in long-lasting Graves disease. TCRdb reprocessed the multiplex PCR reads with MiXCR, giving one entry per CDR3 protein. The table has more than 650,000 distinct CDR3 sequences, approximately 29% seen once; the top ten hold under 50%. Source: peripheral blood mononuclear cells (PBMCs), taken when the disease was refractory, from a patient treated with antithyroid drugs. The receptors derive from a female donor with Graves disease. Both conserved end residues are part of each CDR3. Each record gives: J gene, V gene, CDR3 protein.

TRBJ2-5 TRBV6-2/TRBV6-3 CASSYSPGQGGQETQYF
TRBJ2-7 TRBV6-1 CASSRTPGQGFSYEQYF
TRBJ1-5 TRBV6-2/TRBV6-3 CASRPGQINQPQHF
TRBJ2-7 TRBV9 CASSVATGYEQYF
TRBJ1-1 TRBV4-1 CASSLAGQVAEAFF
TRBJ2-1 TRBV6-1 CASSEAGDRDNEQFF
TRBJ2-7 TRBV2 CASSPGWYEQYF
TRBJ1-2 TRBV28 CASRRPRGAQGYYGYTF
TRBJ1-2 TRBV27 CASSLSGVGYTF
TRBJ1-6 TRBV7-3 CASSPDIVTPLHF
TRBJ1-1 TRBV30 CAWRRGLRGEAFF
TRBJ2-1 TRBV14 CASSLGLSRGDEQFF
TRBJ1-3 TRBV6-1 CASSGQRSGNTIYF
TRBJ1-5 TRBV27 CASSPLTGGYSNQPQHF
TRBJ2-7 TRBV6-2/TRBV6-3 CASSETGWGLAFYEQYF
TRBJ2-5 TRBV12-3/TRBV12-4 CASSLDGRVETQYF
TRBJ1-1 TRBV30 CAWSTIAEAFF
TRBJ1-5 TRBV12-3/TRBV12-4 CASSEYSNQPQHF
TRBJ2-1 TRBV27 CASSLGPKMNEQFF
TRBJ1-5 TRBV5-1 CASSLEGRPNQPQHF
TRBJ1-2 TRBV12-3/TRBV12-4 CAIYRAYGYTF
TRBJ1-1 TRBV15 CATSRDDTEAFF
TRBJ1-6 TRBV2 CASSEGPGTNSPLHF
TRBJ1-1 TRBV7-2 CASSLDAGRHTEAFF
TRBJ1-1 TRBV12-3/TRBV12-4 CASRPGASRVNTEAFF
TRBJ2-2 TRBV25-1 CASSDPGLGDTGELFF
TRBJ1-2 TRBV20-1 CSVSYTGWDYGYTF
TRBJ1-1 TRBV12-3/TRBV12-4 CASSPTNLQGILTEAFF
TRBJ1-2 TRBV20-1 CSARDTANYGYTF
TRBJ2-5 TRBV20-1 CSAIPAGETQYF
TRBJ1-2 TRBV29-1 CSGLTGIGYTF
TRBJ2-5 TRBV27 CASSLLGGDRQETQYF
TRBJ1-2 TRBV28 CASSLLSGGGVGHGYTF
TRBJ1-5 TRBV15 CATSRGTGGNQPQHF
TRBJ1-6 TRBV6-2/TRBV6-3 CASSFIRDKRPLHF
TRBJ1-5 TRBV6-1 CASSRMDRGGWSNQPQHF
TRBJ2-7 TRBV3-1 CASSQDRTWTGSEQYF